This is a list of T cell receptor beta chains from one sample in a study of T cell clones after liver transplantation. The data were produced by immunoSEQ multiplex PCR, yet TCRdb's version contains in-frame clones alone and is incomplete. The sample has tens of thousands of clones, 71% seen once; the top ten hold approximately 16%. Sequenced here: CD4+ T cells from blood, sampled before liver transplant. The receptors here all came from a human donor who received a liver transplant. Both conserved end residues are trimmed from each CDR3. Rows give clone size only sometimes, using once, few, many, or a class for an expanded clone.

>few|TRBV9|TRBJ1-1
ASSPQQGAEAF
>-|TRBV7-9|TRBJ1-1
ASSSGQGNTEAF
>-|TRBV19|TRBJ2-3
ASSNRGVSTDTQY
>-|TRBV4-2|TRBJ1-6
ASSQDTRGGSPLH
>large|TRBV5-6|TRBJ2-2
ASSLLTGSGELF
>-|TRBV6-5|TRBJ2-7
ASSLDRRYEQY
>once|TRBV14|TRBJ1-4
ASSQQGSEKLF
>-|TRBV30|TRBJ1-4
AWSSFRDSSEKLF
>-|TRBV9|TRBJ2-1
ASSRRGVAGTYNEQF
>-|TRBV28|TRBJ1-5
ASSLYLDWTGINQPQH
>-|TRBV7-9|TRBJ2-1
ASSSPGTLYNEQF
>-|TRBV5-1|TRBJ2-1
ASKQEVSDFYNEQF
>-|TRBV5-8|TRBJ2-2
ASSLYGGGANTGELF
>-|TRBV6-6|TRBJ1-2
ASSTAGQGDSYGYT
>-|TRBV7-9|TRBJ1-6
ASSPTGPTLH
>many|TRBV11-2|TRBJ1-6
ASSLEGASNSPLH
>-|TRBV6-5|TRBJ1-1
ASSYSFHDSEAF
>-|TRBV5-4|TRBJ2-2
ASSRQGVNTGELF
>-|TRBV9|TRBJ1-5
ASSVGGQEHQPQH
>-|TRBV18|TRBJ2-3
ASSPNGEGSRTQY
>once|TRBV2|TRBJ1-6
ASRDSPSSYNSPLH
>medium-sized|TRBV27|TRBJ1-1
ASRRQFNTEAF
>once|TRBV19|TRBJ1-4
ASSFQGPQTNEKLF
>-|TRBV7-9|TRBJ2-7
ASSPSDRPYEQY